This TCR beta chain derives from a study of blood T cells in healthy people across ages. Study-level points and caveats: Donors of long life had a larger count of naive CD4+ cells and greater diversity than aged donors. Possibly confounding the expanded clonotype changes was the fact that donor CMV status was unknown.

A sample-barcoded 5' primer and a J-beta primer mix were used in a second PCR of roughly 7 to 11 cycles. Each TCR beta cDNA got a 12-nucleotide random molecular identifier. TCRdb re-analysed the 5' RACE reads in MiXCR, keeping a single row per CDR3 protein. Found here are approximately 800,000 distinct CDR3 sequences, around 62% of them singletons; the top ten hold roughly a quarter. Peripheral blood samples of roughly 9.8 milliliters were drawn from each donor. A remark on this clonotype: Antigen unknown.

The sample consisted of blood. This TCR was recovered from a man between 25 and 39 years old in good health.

CDR3 in amino acids: CASSYSRGALTENEQYF. CDR3 nucleotides: TGTGCCAGCAGTTACTCGAGAGGGGCCCTTACGGAGAATGAGCAGTACTTC. The rearrangement links TRBV6-6 to TRBJ2-5; D assignment may be TRBD1 or TRBD2 (5 bases each). CDR3 length equals 17 residues. Trimming pared 0 bases from V and 11 bases from J, leaving 25 bases between. The germline gives CDR1 MNHNY, CDR2 SVGAGI (reference sequence).